These 30 T cell receptor beta chains were sequenced from one sample in a study of blood T cells in healthy people across ages. Using a J-beta primer mix together with a sample-barcoded 5' primer, a second PCR was run for about 6 to 12 cycles. TCRdb used MiXCR to reprocess the 5' RACE reads, holding one entry per CDR3 protein. In the table there are some 1.5 million distinct CDR3 sequences, roughly 43% of which are singletons. The sample comprised blood. The receptors originated from a woman aged 18-29 years in good health.

V and J are TRBV25-1 and TRBJ2-5; TRBD2 matches at 10 bases. The germline V gene encodes CDR1 MGHDK and CDR2 SYGVNS. V trimming: 5 bases; J trimming: 3 bases; junction bases outside the gene matches: 9. The CDR3 extends over 16 amino acids. In nucleotides, the CDR3 is TGTGCCAGCAGTCTAGCGGGAGCCGGTATTAAAGAGACCCAGTACTTC. Its protein product is CASSLAGAGIKETQYF.

This clonotype was observed a handful of times. The CDR3 here is CASSPSLIFTDTQYF. The CDR3, as DNA: TGCGCCAGCAGCCCCTCACTGATTTTCACAGATACGCAGTATTTT. The chain employs TRBV4-3 and TRBJ2-3; no clear D. CDR3 length equals 15 residues. The ends were cut back, 4 bases at V and 2 bases at J, with 13 bases in the middle. Germline V gene data show CDR1 as LGHNA and CDR2 as YSLEER.

This clonotype was seen only once. This chain uses TRBV27 with TRBJ2-1; maybe TRBD2 (5 bases). The CDR3 has 16 amino acids. Looked up from germline, CDR1 is MNHEY and CDR2 is SMNVEV (reference sequence). Trimming took off 5 bases at V and 2 bases at J, with 16 bases between the two ends. As DNA, the CDR3 is TGTGCCAGCAGTCTCGAAACCGGGAACCCCTACAATGAGCAGTTCTTC. Translating it yields CASSLETGNPYNEQFF.

This clonotype was picked up a small number of times. J is TRBJ2-3 and V is TRBV20-1; D is unclear. The CDR3 has 14 amino acids. The germline V gene encodes CDR1 DFQATT and CDR2 SNEGSKA (reference sequence). V gave up 0 bases and J gave up 0 bases, with 7 bases separating them. DNA for the CDR3: TGCAGTGCTAGAGATCTACTTAGCACAGATACGCAGTATTTT. Its translation is CSARDLLSTDTQYF.

V is TRBV12-3 or TRBV12-4 and J is TRBJ2-5, with D unresolved. This CDR3 region has 12 residues. Between the trimmed V and J ends, which lost 7 bases and 11 bases, there was a span of 17 bases. Here the CDR3 reads CASKFGYNEQYF. CDR3 coding DNA: TGTGCCAGCAAATTCGGGTACAATGAGCAGTACTTC.

This clonotype showed up many times. The gene calls are TRBV28 and TRBJ2-3; D gene uncertain. The CDR3 is made up of 12 amino acids. CDR1 is MDHEN and CDR2 is SYDVKM in the germline V gene. Trimming shortened V by 5 bases and J by 4 bases, and 7 bases separated the two germline ends. CDR3 amino acids: CASSPFADTQYF. CDR3 nucleotides: TGTGCCAGCAGTCCTTTTGCAGATACGCAGTATTTT.

The chain carries TRBV5-5 and TRBJ2-1; 16 nucleotides agree with TRBD2. Trimming at V came to 3 bases and at J to 5 bases, leaving 2 bases not matched to a gene. Per germline, CDR1 SGHKS and CDR2 YYEKEE (reference sequence). The CDR3 extends over 16 amino acids. The CDR3 region has the DNA TGTGCCAGCAGCTGGGGACTAGCGGGGGGGAACAATGAGCAGTTCTTC. Translating gives CASSWGLAGGNNEQFF.

A few counts support this clonotype. V gene TRBV12-3 or TRBV12-4 combines with J gene TRBJ1-6; D not resolved. Trimming cost V 6 bases and J 10 bases, with 16 bases left between them. This CDR3 spans 14 amino acids. The CDR3 sequence: CASRGQGRLSPLHF. For the CDR3, the DNA is TGTGCCAGCAGGGGTCAAGGACGCCTCTCACCCCTCCACTTT.

The chain couples TRBV4-1 to TRBJ2-1; 8 positions match TRBD2. Germline V gene data show CDR1 as MGHRA and CDR2 as YSYEKL. J lost 3 bases, V lost 3 bases, and 7 bases had no gene match. The CDR3 sequence is 16 residues long. The DNA for the CDR3 is TGCGCCAGCAGCCAGCCTACTAGCGGACGCTACAATGAGCAGTTCTTC. Translated: CASSQPTSGRYNEQFF.

The gene calls are TRBV9 and TRBJ1-1; the match to TRBD1 covers 7 bases. The CDR3 runs to 14 residues. Germline loops: CDR1 SGDLS, CDR2 YYNGEE. With V trimmed by 3 bases and J by 5 bases, 7 bases remained unmatched. CDR3 loop: CASSGIQGRTEAFF. In DNA form, the CDR3 reads TGTGCCAGCAGCGGGATACAGGGGAGGACTGAAGCTTTCTTT.

Only a few counts were recorded for this clonotype. The chain couples TRBV4-3 to TRBJ1-2; 7 bases align to TRBD1. CDR3 length: 16 residues. V was pared by 1 base and J by 7 bases, with 12 bases of the junction left unmatched. In germline, CDR1 is LGHNA, CDR2 YSLEER. CDR3 residues: CASSQGYWKGGPGYTF. CDR3 nucleotides: TGCGCCAGCAGCCAAGGGTACTGGAAAGGGGGCCCTGGCTACACCTTC.

This clonotype was recorded many times. The chain links TRBV6-4 to TRBJ2-3; TRBD1 matches at 10 bases. The CDR3 has 15 residues. Trimming at V came to 4 bases and at J to 1 base, leaving 2 bases not matched to a gene. Germline V gene sequence: CDR1 MRHNA, CDR2 SNTAGT. The CDR3 coding sequence is TGTGCCAGCAGTGCCGGGACAGGGGGCACAGATACGCAGTATTTT. Encoded protein: CASSAGTGGTDTQYF.

V and J are TRBV6-2 or TRBV6-3 and TRBJ1-5; maybe TRBD1 (5 bases). This CDR3 comprises 13 residues. V lost 6 bases and J 5 bases, leaving 11 bases between the germline ends. From germline, CDR1 is MNHEY and CDR2 SVGEGT. The DNA of the CDR3 is TGTGCCAGCAGGCAACAGGTTGATCAGCCCCAGCATTTT. It specifies CASRQQVDQPQHF.

This sequence joins TRBV5-5 and TRBJ2-7; D gene unclear. The CDR3 contains 17 residues. The V and J ends lost 0 bases and 7 bases respectively, with 23 bases between them. Germline loops: CDR1 SGHKS, CDR2 YYEKEE (reference sequence). This CDR3 reads CASSLEVTAIRYNEQYF. The DNA for the CDR3 is TGTGCCAGCAGCTTGGAAGTTACCGCCATTCGATACAATGAGCAGTACTTC.

To note about this clonotype: This could be a read error, since a much larger clone is one nucleotide away. V is TRBV25-1 and J is TRBJ1-5; tentative D call: TRBD1 (5 bases). Looked up from germline, CDR1 is MGHDK and CDR2 is SYGVNS. The length of the CDR3 is 14 residues. The V end lost 5 bases, the J end lost 7 bases, and 15 bases lay between the germline ends. CDR3 sequence: CASSTGLGRQPQHF. CDR3 DNA: TGTGCCAGCAGTACGGGACTGGGAAGGCAGCCCCAGCATTTT. Complete variable domain (other parts from reference TRBV25-1 and TRBJ1-5): EADIYQTPRYLVIGTGKKITLECSQTMGHDKMYWYQQDPGMELHLIHYSYGVNSTEKGDLSSESTVSRIRTEHFPLTLESARPSHTSQYLCASSTGLGRQPQHFGDGTRLSIL.

V is TRBV3-1 and J is TRBJ2-2; perhaps TRBD1 as D (5 bases). CDR1 and CDR2 from the germline V gene are LGHDT and YNNKEL (reference sequence). Trimming stripped 1 base from V and 5 bases from J, with 14 bases between. The CDR3 is 16 residues long. CDR3 in DNA: TGTGCCAGCAGCCAAGGAGTGGGGCCCTGGACCGGGGAGCTGTTTTTT. It translates to CASSQGVGPWTGELFF.

This clonotype was detected a few times. The V call is TRBV5-1, the J call TRBJ1-2; D is unclear. The V gene lost 0 bases and the J gene lost 4 bases, with 10 bases spanning the gap. The germline gives CDR1 SGHRS, CDR2 YFSETQ. The CDR3 length is 14 residues. The chain's CDR3 is CASSLETVLYGYTF. The CDR3 DNA reads as TGCGCCAGCAGCTTGGAAACAGTCCTCTATGGCTACACCTTC.

The CDR3, as DNA: TGCAGTGTACAGGGTTTTGCTAATTCACCCCTCCACTTT. Translating gives CSVQGFANSPLHF. The chain is built from TRBV20-1 and TRBJ1-6; D is perhaps TRBD1 (6 bases). CDR1 and CDR2 from the germline V gene are DFQATT and SNEGSKA (reference sequence). The CDR3 runs to 13 residues. V was pared by 7 bases and J by 6 bases, with 13 bases between.

This rearrangement joins TRBV2 to TRBJ2-7; 10 bases line up with TRBD1. The CDR3 is made up of 13 amino acids. With 7 bases clipped from V and 7 bases from J, the junction kept 7 bases outside the gene matches. CDR1 is SNHLY and CDR2 is FYNNEI in the germline V gene. This chain's CDR3 is CASTGDRGDEQYF. In DNA, the CDR3 is TGTGCCAGCACCGGGGACAGGGGAGATGAGCAGTACTTC.

This clonotype was counted only a few times. The chain carries TRBV6-1 and TRBJ2-5, with 7 bases lining up with TRBD1. V dropped 7 bases and J dropped 0; count of bases not matched to a gene: 8. Germline values: CDR1 MNHNS, CDR2 SASEGT. The CDR3 contains 15 residues. The CDR3 DNA reads as TGTGCCAGCAAGGACAGGAATAGGTACCAAGAGACCCAGTACTTC. Translating it yields CASKDRNRYQETQYF.

The rearrangement links TRBV5-8 to TRBJ1-5; D gene unclear. CDR3 length: 12 residues. V was trimmed by 6 bases and J by 1 base, leaving 5 bases between them. Per germline, CDR1 SGHTS and CDR2 YDEGEE. The CDR3 sequence: CASIFSNQPQHF. DNA of the CDR3: TGTGCCAGCATCTTCAGCAATCAGCCCCAGCATTTT.

The chain recombines TRBV9 with TRBJ2-1; D may match TRBD1 or TRBD2 (5 bases each). Germline-derived CDR1 and CDR2 are SGDLS and YYNGEE. Trimming took off 0 bases at V and 6 bases at J, with 16 bases between the two ends. There are 16 residues in the CDR3. The CDR3 is CASSVDPAMGVNEQFF. CDR3 nucleotides: TGTGCCAGCAGCGTAGACCCAGCGATGGGGGTCAATGAGCAGTTCTTC.

The V call is TRBV2, the J call TRBJ1-2; D unresolved. The CDR3 has 11 residues. V was clipped by 7 bases and J by 0 bases, with 3 bases between them. The germline V gene encodes CDR1 SNHLY and CDR2 FYNNEI. The CDR3 loop is CASKANYGYTF. The CDR3 DNA reads TGTGCCAGCAAAGCTAACTATGGCTACACCTTC.

This clonotype occurred many times. The chain links TRBV7-2 to TRBJ2-1; 14 bases map to TRBD2. Germline lookup yields CDR1 SGHTA and CDR2 FQGNSA. The trim removed 3 bases at V and 4 bases at J, leaving 2 bases unmatched. CDR3 length: 16 amino acids. Here the CDR3 reads CASSFRLAGGYNEQFF. The CDR3 DNA follows: TGTGCCAGCAGCTTTCGACTAGCGGGGGGGTACAATGAGCAGTTCTTC.

The chain recombines TRBV7-2 with TRBJ1-4; D unclear. V was shortened by 5 bases and J by 3 bases, with 16 bases between the two germline ends. CDR3 length equals 16 residues. CDR1 is SGHTA and CDR2 is FQGNSA in the germline V gene. As DNA, the CDR3 is TGTGCCAGCAGCCCCGGCGATTTTCGTGCTAATGAAAAACTGTTTTTT. It is translated as CASSPGDFRANEKLFF.

The J gene is TRBJ2-7, the V gene TRBV20-1, with 10 nucleotides matching TRBD2. CDR1 and CDR2 from the germline V gene are DFQATT and SNEGSKA (reference sequence). CDR3 length: 14 amino acids. J was trimmed by 4 bases and V by 6 bases; bases with no gene match: 9. The DNA of the CDR3 is TGCAGTGCCCAAAGTAGCGGGAGGTGGTACGAGCAGTACTTC. It encodes CSAQSSGRWYEQYF.

The chain carries TRBV29-1 and TRBJ2-7; D is ambiguous. CDR1 is SQVTM and CDR2 is ANQGSEA in the germline V gene. Between the trimmed V and J ends, which lost 7 bases and 0 bases, there was a span of 16 bases. This CDR3 region has 14 residues. The CDR3 spells CSAATRLSSYEQYF. In nucleotides, the CDR3 is TGCAGCGCAGCGACCAGATTGAGCTCCTACGAGCAGTACTTC.

The chain employs TRBV30 and TRBJ1-2; D might be TRBD1 (6 bases). The CDR3 extends over 12 amino acids. Trimming took 4 bases from V and 3 from J, leaving 9 bases between them. Germline CDR1 and CDR2: GTSNPN and SVGIG (reference sequence). CDR3 in DNA: TGTGCCTGGACAGGGGCCTACTATGGCTACACCTTC. It encodes CAWTGAYYGYTF.

This clonotype was observed a few times. The chain employs TRBV4-1 and TRBJ2-5; weak D call: TRBD1 (5 bases). The last part of the DNA fits TRBJ2-7 better; the J call may be wrong. CDR3 length: 16 amino acids. Germline CDR1 reads MGHRA; CDR2 reads YSYEKL. CDR3: CASSQPHKGKGYEQYF. CDR3 sequence (DNA): TGCGCCAGCAGCCAACCACACAAGGGGAAGGGTTACGAGCAGTACTTC.

V and J are TRBV20-1 and TRBJ1-2, with D unclear. This CDR3 is built from 11 residues. Trimming took 3 bases from V and 8 from J, leaving 10 bases between them. CDR1 and CDR2 (germline): DFQATT, SNEGSKA (reference sequence). The CDR3 is CSASWGDGYTF. For the CDR3, the DNA is TGCAGTGCTAGCTGGGGTGACGGCTACACCTTC.